Listed below are T cell receptor beta chains from one sample, sequenced in a study. TCRdb called the 5' RACE reads again in MiXCR, with one record for every CDR3 protein. The data show tens of thousands of distinct CDR3 sequences, roughly 28% seen once. The sequenced material came from tumor-infiltrating Tregs sorted from the breast tumor. The receptors shown here come from a female donor with breast cancer. Both conserved end residues are part of each CDR3. The D gene is left open where the match is weak. Clone size is stated in some rows and not others, as once, few, many or a class when expanded.

>NA|TRBV9|TRBJ1-5|NA
TGTGCCAGCAGCCGGATAGGGGGCAATCAGCCCCAGCATTTT
CASSRIGGNQPQHF
>many|TRBV7-8|TRBJ2-2|NA
TGTGCCAGCAGCTCAGACACCGGGGAGCTGTTTTTT
CASSSDTGELFF
>NA|TRBV10-1|TRBJ1-1|TRBD1
TGCGCCAGCAGTTATCGCCGGGACAGGGGTCCCACTGAAGCTTTCTTT
CASSYRRDRGPTEAFF
>NA|TRBV7-9|TRBJ2-1|TRBD1
TGTGCCAGCAGCTTCGGACAGGGGGGGTACAATGAGCAGTTCTTC
CASSFGQGGYNEQFF
>NA|TRBV2|TRBJ2-1|TRBD2
TGTGCCAGCAGTCGGGATAGCGGGGGGGCCTACAATGAGCAGTTCTTC
CASSRDSGGAYNEQFF
>many|TRBV5-1|TRBJ2-7|TRBD2
TGCGCCAGCAGCCAGGGCGCTAGCGGGAGCTTCGAGCAGTACTTC
CASSQGASGSFEQYF
>many|TRBV7-7|TRBJ1-5|NA
TGTGCTAGCAGCTTAATCCATCATTCGAGAAATCAGCCCCAGCATTTT
CASSLIHHSRNQPQHF
>many|TRBV5-1|TRBJ2-7|TRBD2
TGCGCCAGCAGCAGAGCGACTAGCGGGGCCGAGCAGTACTTC
CASSRATSGAEQYF
>NA|TRBV5-4|TRBJ2-5|TRBD2
TGTGCCAGCAGCTTTGGCGGGGGGGTAGAGACCCAGTACTTC
CASSFGGGVETQYF
>few|TRBV4-2|TRBJ1-1|TRBD1
TGTGCCAGCAGCCCATCGACAGGGAGGACTGAAGCTTTCTTT
CASSPSTGRTEAFF
>NA|TRBV28|TRBJ1-1|TRBD1
TGTGCCGGCAGTACGCGGACAGGGGTGGGGACTGAAGCTTTCTTT
CAGSTRTGVGTEAFF
>NA|TRBV11-2|TRBJ1-2|NA
TGTGCCAGCAGCCCCAGGGTCGTGGGTGGCTACACCTTC
CASSPRVVGGYTF
>few|TRBV5-1|TRBJ2-2|TRBD1
TGCGCCAGCAGTCTACAGGGGGACACCGGGGAGCTGTTTTTT
CASSLQGDTGELFF
>NA|TRBV20-1|TRBJ1-2|NA
TGCAGTGCTAGCGAGGCGTCTAACTATGGCTACACCTTC
CSASEASNYGYTF
>few|TRBV20-1|TRBJ2-3|NA
TGCAGTGCTAGAGGGCAGGGAACCTCAGATACGCAGTATTTT
CSARGQGTSDTQYF
>few|TRBV20-1|TRBJ2-5|NA
TGCAGTGCTAGTGCCGGGACAGGTCCGGGGGGGACCCAGTACTTC
CSASAGTGPGGTQYF
>NA|TRBV7-9|TRBJ2-5|NA
TGTGCCAGCAGTTTAGTATCCATCAGGGTGCAAGAGACCCAGTACTTC
CASSLVSIRVQETQYF
>many|TRBV3-1|TRBJ1-6|NA
TGTGCCAGCAGCCGGGGCTCCTATAATTCACCCCTCCACTTT
CASSRGSYNSPLHF
>NA|TRBV6-5|TRBJ2-3|NA
TGTGCCAGCAGTTGGGCACTCCCCACAGATACGCAGTATTTT
CASSWALPTDTQYF
>NA|TRBV6-5|TRBJ1-6|NA
TGTGCCGGCAGCCGGAGGCGGAATTATAATTCACCCCTCCACTTT
CAGSRRRNYNSPLHF
>NA|TRBV5-1|TRBJ2-3|NA
TGCGCCAGCAGCGTGGATGGGAGTAACACAGATACGCAGTATTTT
CASSVDGSNTDTQYF
>NA|TRBV5-6|TRBJ2-6|NA
TGTGCCAGCAGCCCCCTTGGGGGATCTGGGGCCAACGTCCTGACTTTC
CASSPLGGSGANVLTF
>NA|TRBV6-5|TRBJ2-4|NA
TGTGCCAGCAGCTCGATTAAAAACATTCAGTACTTC
CASSSIKNIQYF
>NA|TRBV5-1|TRBJ2-7|NA
TGCGCCTGCAGCTTGGCCCCCGGGATCAACTCCTACGAGCAGTACTTC
CACSLAPGINSYEQYF
>NA|TRBV7-2|TRBJ2-7|NA
TGTGCCAGCAGCTTTACAGGACCCTACGAGCAGTACTTC
CASSFTGPYEQYF
>NA|TRBV6-5|TRBJ2-1|NA
TGTGCCAGCAGTTATGGGCGGAACTCCTACAATGAGCAGTTCTTC
CASSYGRNSYNEQFF
>NA|TRBV6-1|TRBJ2-7|NA
TGTGCCAGCAGTGAAGATCAGAGGGTCTACGATCAGTACTTC
CASSEDQRVYDQYF
>few|TRBV20-1|TRBJ2-1|NA
TGCAGTGCTGAAAACCCTAACCCCCCCCATGAGCAGTTCTTC
CSAENPNPPHEQFF
>NA|TRBV7-2|TRBJ2-1|NA
TGTGCCAGCAGCCCGGCGCCCGGCGGGTCATACAATGAGCAGTTCTTC
CASSPAPGGSYNEQFF
>NA|TRBV7-3|TRBJ2-7|TRBD2
TGTGCCAGCAGCCCCGGGACTAGCGGGACCGAGCAGTACTTC
CASSPGTSGTEQYF
>many|TRBV2|TRBJ2-5|TRBD2
TGTGCCAGCGAGCGGGGGGCTCAAGAGACCCAGTACTTC
CASERGAQETQYF
>NA|TRBV28|TRBJ1-5|TRBD1
TGTGCCAGCAGTCTCTCAACAGGGGGCGCGGGCAATCAGCCCCAGCATTTT
CASSLSTGGAGNQPQHF
>few|TRBV12-3/TRBV12-4|TRBJ1-5|TRBD1
TGTACCAGCAGACGGGACAGGGGCGCTCAGCCCCAGCATTTT
CTSRRDRGAQPQHF
>few|TRBV5-1|TRBJ2-2|TRBD1
TGCGCCAGCAGTAGGGACAGTAACACCGGGGAGCTGTTTTTT
CASSRDSNTGELFF
>NA|TRBV2|TRBJ2-7|NA
TGTGCCAGCAGTGAGCGGATGGCCTACGAGCAGTACTTC
CASSERMAYEQYF
>few|TRBV3-1|TRBJ2-5|NA
TGTGCCAGCAGCCAGTATTCCGGGAAAACGGGAGAGACCCAGTACTTC
CASSQYSGKTGETQYF
>NA|TRBV4-2|TRBJ1-1|NA
TGTGCCAGCAGCCAAGGGGATGCGAGAATGAACACTGAAGCTTTCTTT
CASSQGDARMNTEAFF
>NA|TRBV10-2|TRBJ2-3|NA
TGCGCCAGCAGGACGTTCAATACGCAGTATTTT
CASRTFNTQYF
>many|TRBV6-2/TRBV6-3|TRBJ2-3|NA
TGTGCCAGCAGAACCCATAGCGGCACAGATACGCAGTATTTT
CASRTHSGTDTQYF
>few|TRBV5-1|TRBJ2-7|TRBD1
TGCGCCAGCAGCTTGGACGGGGGACAGGGCTACGAGCAGTACTTC
CASSLDGGQGYEQYF
>few|TRBV12-3/TRBV12-4|TRBJ2-7|NA
TGTGCCAGCAGTGAAAGGGGGAGGGCTAAATACGAGCAGTACTTC
CASSERGRAKYEQYF
>NA|TRBV19|TRBJ1-1|NA
TGTGCCAGTAGGGCCCATGATAGCCAAAAGAAAACTTTCTTT
CASRAHDSQKKTFF
>few|TRBV4-1|TRBJ1-1|NA
TGCGCCAGCAGCCACCCCGGGGGGAGGTCTGAAGCTTTCTTT
CASSHPGGRSEAFF
>NA|TRBV4-1|TRBJ2-3|NA
TGCGCCAGCAGCCAAGAAGTTGGCTTAAGCACAGATACGCAGTATTTT
CASSQEVGLSTDTQYF
>many|TRBV20-1|TRBJ2-3|NA
TGCAGTGCTACTAAACAGAACACAGATACGCAGTATTTT
CSATKQNTDTQYF
>many|TRBV6-1|TRBJ1-2|TRBD1
TGTGCCAGCAGCCCCTCAGGGGGTACGTCCTATGGCTACACCTTC
CASSPSGGTSYGYTF
>few|TRBV18|TRBJ1-3|NA
TGTGCCAGCTCACCAGGGAGCTCTGGAAACACCATATATTTT
CASSPGSSGNTIYF
>many|TRBV2|TRBJ1-5|TRBD1
TGTGCCAGCAGTGAATTGGAAGGGGGCAGTCAGCCCCAGCATTTT
CASSELEGGSQPQHF
>few|TRBV6-2/TRBV6-3|TRBJ1-1|NA
TGTGCCAGCAGTTTTTCGCAGAACACTGAAGCTTTCTTT
CASSFSQNTEAFF
>many|TRBV5-1|TRBJ2-1|TRBD1
TGCGCCAGCAGCCCCGGTGAGGGGACAGGGATCTACAATGAGCAGTTCTTC
CASSPGEGTGIYNEQFF
>once|TRBV3-1|TRBJ1-1|TRBD1
TGTGCCAGCAGCCAGTACCAGGGGGCTGAAGCTTTCTTT
CASSQYQGAEAFF
>NA|TRBV4-3|TRBJ2-3|NA
TGTGCCAGCAGCCAAGAGGGACTCGCAGATACGCAGTATTTT
CASSQEGLADTQYF
>many|TRBV2|TRBJ1-5|NA
TGTGCCAGCAGTGAATCGGCAGGGATGGAGCCCCAGCATTTT
CASSESAGMEPQHF
>once|TRBV4-1|TRBJ2-1|NA
TGCGCCAGCAGCCAACCTCTAGAAAACAATGAGCAGTTCTTC
CASSQPLENNEQFF
>NA|TRBV6-1|TRBJ1-2|NA
TGTGCCAGCAGTGGACGGGACCGAAACCCCTATGGCTACACCTTC
CASSGRDRNPYGYTF
>NA|TRBV2|TRBJ2-2|NA
TGTGCCAGCAGTGAACTCCTAGGGGGACGGGAGCTGTTTTTT
CASSELLGGRELFF
>few|TRBV4-2|TRBJ1-6|NA
TGTGCCAGCAGCCAAGACGGGACGGAGAGCTCCTATAATTCACCCCTCCACTTT
CASSQDGTESSYNSPLHF
>NA|TRBV7-9|TRBJ2-7|TRBD1
TGTGCCAGCAGCCCCGGGACAGGGGTGTACGAGCAGTACTTC
CASSPGTGVYEQYF
>NA|TRBV27|TRBJ2-2|NA
TGTGCCAGCAGTCTTCGAGGGGGTGACGCCGGGGAGCTGTTTTTT
CASSLRGGDAGELFF
>few|TRBV7-9|TRBJ1-1|NA
TGTGCCAGCAGCTGGAACATAGACACTGAAGCTTTCTTT
CASSWNIDTEAFF